This T cell receptor (beta chain) appears in the sequencing data of a study of blood T cell repertoires in COVID-19. Across the whole study: Material from acute and convalescent COVID-19 was sourced from the United States, Italy and Spain. From T cells, B-cell-depleted T cells, or PBMCs came the material, which was cDNA or gDNA.

Per the authors' pipeline: Amplification with reference gene primers provided the estimates of nucleated cell counts. The table came from immunoSEQ multiplex PCR; TCRdb's copy has only in-frame clones and leaves some out. The V and J calls and clone size are taken from that table; D and trimming were inferred from the DNA. The sample has about 70,000 clones; approximately 86% are singletons. The trim removed 2 bases at V and 6 bases at J, leaving 6 bases unmatched. The germline CDR1 and CDR2 sequences are LGHDT and YNNKEL (reference sequence). The CDR3 sequence is 14 residues long. The chain is built from TRBV3-1 (or the pseudogene TRBV3-2) and TRBJ1-1; 7 nucleotides match TRBD1. The TCR originated in a human donor in a cohort sampled during active COVID-19. Sequencing was performed on peripheral blood. CDR3 in amino acids: CASSQRGDRAEAFF. Written as DNA, the CDR3 is TGTGCCAGCAGCCAAAGGGGGGACAGAGCTGAAGCTTTCTTT.